This is a list of T cell receptor beta chains from one sample in a study of T cell repertoires in cytomegalovirus infection. These receptors' targets are unknown. MiXCR was run by TCRdb on the reads, yielding one entry per CDR3 protein. This repertoire shows 830,000 or so distinct CDR3 sequences, approximately 30% found once; its top ten account for over 10%. This sample comprised cultured CD8+ T cells from PBMCs, obtained from culture after CMV antigen stimulation. The origin of the receptors is a human donor in good health (CMV status not recorded). Some clones in this sample may be carry-over from other donors' samples. CDR3s include the opening cysteine and the closing phenylalanine or tryptophan.

CASSLVRQGGGELFF	TRBV12-3/TRBV12-4	TRBJ2-2
CASRITEAFF	TRBV27	TRBJ1-1
CASSPPLTGSNEQFF	TRBV7-9	TRBJ2-1
CASSWGGGRDPYEQYF	TRBV7-9	TRBJ2-7
CASSPGLAGPVGETHYF	TRBV28	TRBJ2-5
CASRGGGDRADEKLFF	TRBV6-6	TRBJ1-4
CASSFGLPTTKIISGPQHF	TRBV12-3/TRBV12-4	TRBJ1-5
CASSDSSDYNEQFF	TRBV6-4	TRBJ2-1
CASPRGGYGYTF	TRBV2	TRBJ1-2
CASTRGILAGEDTGELFF	TRBV12-3/TRBV12-4	TRBJ2-2
CASSVGRDRGNIQYF	TRBV13	TRBJ2-4
CASSLALGGGTETQYF	TRBV7-3	TRBJ2-5
CASTTGYTEAFF	TRBV19	TRBJ1-1
CASSLRQAIMNTEAFF	TRBV5-6	TRBJ1-1
CASRQGQGSYEQYF	TRBV7-9	TRBJ2-7
CASSSPGQENSPLHF	TRBV7-9	TRBJ1-6
CASSPPDRGETQYF	TRBV7-2	TRBJ2-5
CASSYGGNYGYTF	TRBV6-5	TRBJ1-2
CASSPGQNSYEQYF	TRBV12-3/TRBV12-4	TRBJ2-7
CASSLTLGGTSGNQETQYF	TRBV7-9	TRBJ2-5
CASSLTSVLSSYNEQFF	TRBV7-6	TRBJ2-1
CASTQVAGGSEQFF	TRBV2	TRBJ2-1
CASSIASPSIAGGYNEQFF	TRBV19	TRBJ2-1
CASSGPGTGVENTEAFF	TRBV19	TRBJ1-1
CASSWGLAGLHNEQFF	TRBV6-5	TRBJ2-1
CASPGMGGRTASFF	TRBV7-9	TRBJ1-1